One and the same sample provided the 4 T cell receptor beta chains below, sequenced in a study of blood T cell repertoires in COVID-19. Profiled with immunoSEQ multiplex PCR; TCRdb holds only in-frame clones, not every one. Of about 340,000 clones listed, about 90% were seen once; the top ten hold less than 3.5%. Sequencing input: peripheral blood. The source of these receptors is a young woman who had recovered from COVID-19.

V usage is TRBV11-2 and J usage is TRBJ1-6, with 8 bases that match TRBD1. After removal of 5 bases from V and 1 base from J, the junction contained 13 bases not matched to a gene. The CDR3 consists of 19 residues. CDR1 and CDR2 from the germline V gene are SGHAT and FQNNGV. The CDR3 nucleotides are TGTGCCAGCAGCCAAGACAGGGGTAGTTTAGTATCCTATAATTCACCCCTCCACTTT. The encoded protein is CASSQDRGSLVSYNSPLHF. The full variable domain, rest sourced from reference TRBV11-2 and TRBJ1-6, is EAGVAQSPRYKIIEKRQSVAFWCNPISGHATLYWYQQILGQGPKLLIQFQNNGVVDDSQLPKDRFSAERLKGVDSTLKIQPAKLEDSAVYLCASSQDRGSLVSYNSPLHFGNGTRLTVT.

The chain uses TRBV27 and TRBJ2-5, with a tentative D call TRBD2 (5 bases). This CDR3 is built from 15 residues. Germline lookup yields CDR1 MNHEY and CDR2 SMNVEV (reference sequence). The germline V and J ends were trimmed by 4 bases and 5 bases, with 17 bases remaining between them. For the CDR3, the DNA is TGTGCCAGCAGTTCCTTAGCGCGGAAGAAGGAGACCCAGTACTTC. Its translation is CASSSLARKKETQYF.

V gene TRBV18 combines with J gene TRBJ1-1, with TRBD1 as a possible D gene (5 bases). V lost 8 bases and J 5 bases, leaving 18 bases between the germline ends. Germline V CDR1 and CDR2: KGHSH, LQKENI. The CDR3 consists of 14 residues. The CDR3 loop reads CASQEGAGLTEAFF. The CDR3 region has the DNA TGTGCCAGCCAAGAAGGGGCTGGCTTGACTGAAGCTTTCTTT.

The chain is built from TRBV30 and TRBJ1-2; TRBD1 is a possible D gene (6 bases). Germline CDR1 reads GTSNPN; CDR2 reads SVGIG (reference sequence). V shed 2 bases and J shed 2 bases, with 12 bases lying between them. The CDR3 sequence is 14 residues long. The CDR3 DNA sequence: TGTGCCTGGAGTTTCCAGGGGCGAAACTATGGCTACACCTTC. This encodes CAWSFQGRNYGYTF.